This T cell receptor beta chain was observed in a study of blood T cell repertoires in COVID-19. About the research overall: Collection of acute and convalescent COVID-19 samples took place in the United States, Italy and Spain.

The CDR3 has 14 residues. With V trimmed by 3 bases and J by 4 bases, 7 bases remained unmatched. CDR1 GTSNPN and CDR2 SVGIG come from the germline V gene (reference sequence). In the original analysis: Nucleated cell number was recorded as an estimate derived from reference gene primer amplification. Using immunoSEQ multiplex PCR, the repertoire was profiled, and TCRdb retains in-frame clones only, with some absent. V, J and clone size were drawn from that table, and D and trimming were deduced from the DNA. In the table there are some 240,000 clones, about 80% of which are singletons. Adults between about 18 and 95 years of age took part from some 25 US areas. Membership in each cohort depended on participant-reported clinical history.

The chain joins TRBV30 to TRBJ1-2; TRBD1 matches 8 bases. Sequenced sample: PBMCs or T cells enriched from blood (not recorded which). The receptor was derived from a man aged 30 to 39 with acute COVID-19. CDR3 coding DNA: TGTGCCTGGAGCACAGGGGGTTTAGGCTATGGCTACACCTTC. This encodes CAWSTGGLGYGYTF.